The T cell receptor (beta chain) under discussion was sequenced for a study of cytomegalovirus exposure and HLA in healthy donors. Across the study: Of all 360 or so donors who were genotyped, 75% to 90% belonged to the Caucasian-associated ancestry cluster. Study results and limitations: The study dropped some indistinguishable V segments, TRBV6-2 and TRBV6-3 among them. In a later analysis, several top co-occurrence clusters appeared linked to parvovirus B19, influenza, CMV and Epstein-Barr virus. A later analysis found most CMV-associated TCR beta chains apparently HLA-restricted.

V lost 5 bases to trimming and J lost 3 bases; unmatched junction nucleotides: 3. Germline CDR1 reads SGHVS; CDR2 reads FNYEAQ. This CDR3 comprises 15 residues. A multiplex PCR was run with 60 Vbeta primers and 13 Jbeta primers. The repertoire was sequenced with immunoSEQ multiplex PCR; TCRdb's copy has only in-frame clones and lacks some. The sample contains roughly 150,000 clones, around four fifths of which appear only once. Note on this clone: Its target is unknown.

Sequencing used PBMCs. The clonotype originates from a boy aged 2 to 10 in good health and CMV-seronegative. The V and J genes are TRBV7-6 and TRBJ1-4, with TRBD1 matching 10 bases. CDR3 region: CASSLGTGANEKLFF. The CDR3 coding sequence is TGTGCCAGCAGCCTCGGGACAGGGGCTAATGAAAAACTGTTTTTT.